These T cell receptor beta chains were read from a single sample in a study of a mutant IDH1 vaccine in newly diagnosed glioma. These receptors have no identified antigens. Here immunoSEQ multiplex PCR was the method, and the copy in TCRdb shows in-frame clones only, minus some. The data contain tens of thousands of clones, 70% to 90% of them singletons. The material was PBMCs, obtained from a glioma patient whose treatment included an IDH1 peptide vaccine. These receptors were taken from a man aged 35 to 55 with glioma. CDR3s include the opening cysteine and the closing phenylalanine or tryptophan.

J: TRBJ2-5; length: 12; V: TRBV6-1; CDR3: CASPSDGETQYF
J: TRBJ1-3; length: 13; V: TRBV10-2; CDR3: CASTSSSGNTIYF
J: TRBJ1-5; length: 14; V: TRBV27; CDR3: CASRGFYSNQPQHF
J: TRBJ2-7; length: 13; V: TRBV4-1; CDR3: CASSQGTYFEQYF
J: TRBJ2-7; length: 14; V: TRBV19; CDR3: CASGAVGVSYEQYF
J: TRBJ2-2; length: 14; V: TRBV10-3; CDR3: CAIRPGHNTGELFF
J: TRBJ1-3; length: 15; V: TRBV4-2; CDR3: CASSQTQGTGNTIYF
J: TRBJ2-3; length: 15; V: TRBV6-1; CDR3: CASSDQRGQTDTQYF
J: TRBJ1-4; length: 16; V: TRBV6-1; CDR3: CASSEAGRKINEKLFF
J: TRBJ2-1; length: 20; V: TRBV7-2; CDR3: CASSLATGGVAGGLYNEQFF
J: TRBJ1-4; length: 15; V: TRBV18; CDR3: CASSPMDRGNEKLFF
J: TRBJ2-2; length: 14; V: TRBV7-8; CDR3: CASSLGLNTGELFF
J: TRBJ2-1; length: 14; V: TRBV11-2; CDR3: CASSTRPSNNEQFF
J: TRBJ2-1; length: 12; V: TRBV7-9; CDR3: CASSWIRNEQFF
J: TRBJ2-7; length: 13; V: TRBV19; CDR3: CASSPGSSYEQYF
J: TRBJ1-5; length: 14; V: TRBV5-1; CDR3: CASSRGQGDQPQHF